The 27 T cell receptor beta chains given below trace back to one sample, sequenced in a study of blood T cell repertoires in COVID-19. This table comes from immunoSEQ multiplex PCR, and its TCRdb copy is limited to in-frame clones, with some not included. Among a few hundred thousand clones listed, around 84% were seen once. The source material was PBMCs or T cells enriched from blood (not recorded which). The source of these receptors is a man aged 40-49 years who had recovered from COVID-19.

The CDR3 DNA is TGTGCCAGCAGTTACGGAGATCAAGAGACCCAGTACTTC. Its translation is CASSYGDQETQYF. The chain joins TRBV6-5 to TRBJ2-5; D is undetermined. CDR3 size: 13 residues. Trimming removed 2 bases at V and 2 bases at J, with 6 bases between. Germline V CDR1 and CDR2: MNHEY, SVGAGI.

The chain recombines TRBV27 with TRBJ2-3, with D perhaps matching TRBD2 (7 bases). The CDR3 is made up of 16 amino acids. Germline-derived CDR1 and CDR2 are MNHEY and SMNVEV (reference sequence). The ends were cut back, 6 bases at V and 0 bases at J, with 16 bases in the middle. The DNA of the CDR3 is TGTGCCAGCAGCTTGGATGGGGGGGCTAGCACAGATACGCAGTATTTT. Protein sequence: CASSLDGGASTDTQYF.

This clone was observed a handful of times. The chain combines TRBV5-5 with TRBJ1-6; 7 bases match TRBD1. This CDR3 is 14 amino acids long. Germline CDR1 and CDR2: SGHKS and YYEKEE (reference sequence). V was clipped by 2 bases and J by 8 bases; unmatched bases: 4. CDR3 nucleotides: TGTGCCAGCAGCTTTCGCCAGGGGGATTCACCCCTCCACTTT. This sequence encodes CASSFRQGDSPLHF.

The CDR3 coding sequence is TGTGCCAGCAGCCAAGATCTGGGAGTGTTTAACGAGCAGTACTTC. Protein: CASSQDLGVFNEQYF. This chain connects TRBV4-2 to TRBJ2-7, with D possibly being TRBD2 (5 bases). Between the trimmed V and J ends, which lost 0 bases and 5 bases, there was a span of 14 bases. Germline V gene sequence: CDR1 LGHNA, CDR2 YNFKEQ. The CDR3 extends over 15 amino acids.

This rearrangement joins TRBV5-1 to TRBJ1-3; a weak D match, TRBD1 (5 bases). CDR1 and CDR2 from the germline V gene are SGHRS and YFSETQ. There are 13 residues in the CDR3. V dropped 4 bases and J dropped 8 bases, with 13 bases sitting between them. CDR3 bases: TGCGCCAGCAGCCTGCAGGGAGGAGACACCATATATTTT. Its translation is CASSLQGGDTIYF.

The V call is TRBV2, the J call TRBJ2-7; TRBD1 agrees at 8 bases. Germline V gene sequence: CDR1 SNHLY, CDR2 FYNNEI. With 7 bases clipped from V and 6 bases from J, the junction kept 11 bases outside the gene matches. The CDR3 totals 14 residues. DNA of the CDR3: TGTGCCAGCATGAGGGGGACAGGTTTCCGCGAGCAGTACTTC. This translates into CASMRGTGFREQYF.

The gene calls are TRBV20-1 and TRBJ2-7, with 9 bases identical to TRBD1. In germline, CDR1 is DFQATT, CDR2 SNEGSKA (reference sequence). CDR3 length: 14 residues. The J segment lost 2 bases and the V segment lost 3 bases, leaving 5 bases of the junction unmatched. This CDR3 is CSASRTGVPYEQYF. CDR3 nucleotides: TGCAGTGCTAGTAGGACAGGGGTCCCCTACGAGCAGTACTTC.

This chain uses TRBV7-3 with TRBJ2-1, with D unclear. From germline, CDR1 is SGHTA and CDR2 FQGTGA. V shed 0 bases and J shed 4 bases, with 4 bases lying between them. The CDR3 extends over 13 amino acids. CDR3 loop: CASSLTAYNEQFF. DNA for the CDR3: TGTGCCAGCAGCTTAACCGCGTACAATGAGCAGTTCTTC.

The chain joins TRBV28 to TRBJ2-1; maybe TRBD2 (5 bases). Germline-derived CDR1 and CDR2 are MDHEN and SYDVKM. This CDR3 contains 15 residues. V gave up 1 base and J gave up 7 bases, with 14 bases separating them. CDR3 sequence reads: CASSLSGRGWNEQFF. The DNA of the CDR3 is TGTGCCAGCAGTTTATCGGGGAGAGGGTGGAATGAGCAGTTCTTC.

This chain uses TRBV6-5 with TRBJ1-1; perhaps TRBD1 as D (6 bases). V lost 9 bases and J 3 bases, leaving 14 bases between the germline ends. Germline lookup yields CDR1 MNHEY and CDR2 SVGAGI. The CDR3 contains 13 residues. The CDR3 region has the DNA TGTGCCAGTACCAGAGAGGGGGACACTGAAGCTTTCTTT. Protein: CASTREGDTEAFF.

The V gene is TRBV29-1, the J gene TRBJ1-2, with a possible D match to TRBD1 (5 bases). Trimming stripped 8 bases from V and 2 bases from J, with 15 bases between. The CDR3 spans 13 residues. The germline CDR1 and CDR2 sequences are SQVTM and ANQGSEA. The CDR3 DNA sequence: TGCAGCTTCGGACAAAACCTAAACTATGGCTACACCTTC. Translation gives CSFGQNLNYGYTF.

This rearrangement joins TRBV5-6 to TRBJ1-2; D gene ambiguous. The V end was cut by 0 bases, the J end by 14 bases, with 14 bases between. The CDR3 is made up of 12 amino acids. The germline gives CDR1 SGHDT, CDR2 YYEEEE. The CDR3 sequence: CASSLASGGPTF. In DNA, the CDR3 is TGTGCCAGCAGCTTGGCCTCGGGAGGGCCTACCTTC. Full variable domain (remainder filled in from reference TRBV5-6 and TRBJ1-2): DAGVTQSPTHLIKTRGQQVTLRCSPKSGHDTVSWYQQALGQGPQFIFQYYEEEERQRGNFPDRFSGHQFPNYSSELNVNALLLGDSALYLCASSLASGGPTFGSGTRLTVV.

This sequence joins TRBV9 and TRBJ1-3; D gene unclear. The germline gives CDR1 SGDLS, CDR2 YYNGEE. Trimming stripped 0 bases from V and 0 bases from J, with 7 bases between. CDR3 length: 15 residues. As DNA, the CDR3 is TGTGCCAGCAGCGTAGCTTCAGGCTCTGGAAACACCATATATTTT. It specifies CASSVASGSGNTIYF.

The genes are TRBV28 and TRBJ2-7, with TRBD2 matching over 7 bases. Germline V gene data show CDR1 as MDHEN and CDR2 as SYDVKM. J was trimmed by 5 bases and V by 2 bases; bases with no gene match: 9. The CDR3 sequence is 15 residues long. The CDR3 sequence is CASSLPRDYPDEQYF. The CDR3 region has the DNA TGTGCCAGCAGTTTACCCCGGGACTACCCTGACGAGCAGTACTTC.

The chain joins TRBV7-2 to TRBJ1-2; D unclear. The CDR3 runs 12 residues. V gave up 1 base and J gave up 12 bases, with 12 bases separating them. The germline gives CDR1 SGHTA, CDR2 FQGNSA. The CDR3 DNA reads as TGTGCCAGCAGCTTAGGTGAGGGCCCCCACACCTTC. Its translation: CASSLGEGPHTF.

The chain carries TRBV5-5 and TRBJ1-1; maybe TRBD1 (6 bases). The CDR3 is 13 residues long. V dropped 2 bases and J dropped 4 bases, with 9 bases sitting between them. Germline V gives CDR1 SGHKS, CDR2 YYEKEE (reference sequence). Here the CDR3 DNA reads TGTGCCAGCAGCTTAAAAGGGGGCACTGAAGCTTTCTTT. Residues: CASSLKGGTEAFF. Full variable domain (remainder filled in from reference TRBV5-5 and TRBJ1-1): DAGVTQSPTHLIKTRGQQVTLRCSPISGHKSVSWYQQVLGQGPQFIFQYYEKEERGRGNFPDRFSARQFPNYSSELNVNALLLGDSALYLCASSLKGGTEAFFGQGTRLTVV.

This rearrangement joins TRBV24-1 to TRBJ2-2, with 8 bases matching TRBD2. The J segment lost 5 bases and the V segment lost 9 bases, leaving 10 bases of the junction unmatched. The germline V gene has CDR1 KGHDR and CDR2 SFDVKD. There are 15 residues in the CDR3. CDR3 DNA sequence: TGTGCCACCGCCATTAGCGGGATTGGGACCGGGGAGCTGTTTTTT. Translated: CATAISGIGTGELFF.

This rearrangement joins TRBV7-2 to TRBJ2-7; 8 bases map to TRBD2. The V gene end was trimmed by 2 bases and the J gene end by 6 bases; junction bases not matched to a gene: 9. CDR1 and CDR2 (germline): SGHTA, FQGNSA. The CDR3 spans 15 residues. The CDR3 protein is CASSLLSGGLGEQYF. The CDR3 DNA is TGTGCCAGCAGCTTATTGTCGGGAGGGCTGGGCGAGCAGTACTTC. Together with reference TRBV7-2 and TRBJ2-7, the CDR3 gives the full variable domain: GAGVSQSPSNKVTEKGKDVELRCDPISGHTALYWYRQSLGQGLEFLIYFQGNSAPDKSGLPSDRFSAERTGGSVSTLTIQRTQQEDSAVYLCASSLLSGGLGEQYFGPGTRLTVT.

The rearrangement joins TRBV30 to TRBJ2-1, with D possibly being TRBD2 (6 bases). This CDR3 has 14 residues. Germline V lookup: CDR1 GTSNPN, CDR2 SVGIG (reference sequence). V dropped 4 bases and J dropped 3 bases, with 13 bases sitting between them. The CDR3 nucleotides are TGTGCCTGGATACGGGGGAGTGTCTACAATGAGCAGTTCTTC. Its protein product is CAWIRGSVYNEQFF. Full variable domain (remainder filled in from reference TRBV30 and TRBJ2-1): SQTIHQWPATLVQPVGSPLSLECTVEGTSNPNLYWYRQAAGRGLQLLFYSVGIGQISSEVPQNLSASRPQDRQFILSSKKLLLSDSGFYLCAWIRGSVYNEQFFGPGTRLTVL.

CDR3 residues: CASIADRGRFEQYF. The CDR3 nucleotides are TGTGCCAGCATCGCGGACAGGGGGAGGTTCGAGCAGTACTTC. The chain uses TRBV5-5 and TRBJ2-7; 10 positions match TRBD1. There are 14 residues in the CDR3. V shed 6 bases, J shed 6 bases, and the junction held 9 bases outside the gene matches. The germline gives CDR1 SGHKS, CDR2 YYEKEE (reference sequence).

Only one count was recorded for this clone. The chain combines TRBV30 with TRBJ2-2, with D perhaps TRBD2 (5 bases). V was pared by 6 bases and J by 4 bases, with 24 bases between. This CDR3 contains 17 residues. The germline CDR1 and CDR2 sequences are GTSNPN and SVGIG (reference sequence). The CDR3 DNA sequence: TGTGCCTGTATTAGAGGGAGTACAGATCGACTCACCGGGGAGCTGTTTTTT. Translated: CACIRGSTDRLTGELFF.

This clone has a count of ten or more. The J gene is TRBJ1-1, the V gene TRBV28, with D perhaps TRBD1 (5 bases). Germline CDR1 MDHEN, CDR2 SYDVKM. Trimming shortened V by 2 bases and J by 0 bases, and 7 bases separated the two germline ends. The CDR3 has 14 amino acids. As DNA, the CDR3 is TGTGCCAGCAGTTTAGCGGGGGTGAACACTGAAGCTTTCTTT. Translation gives CASSLAGVNTEAFF.

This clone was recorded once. As DNA, the CDR3 is TGTGCCAGCAGTAACCAGGGGAGCTCCTACGAGCAGTACTTC. Its protein product is CASSNQGSSYEQYF. The V and J genes are TRBV28 and TRBJ2-7; tentatively, D is TRBD1 (6 bases). Per germline, CDR1 MDHEN and CDR2 SYDVKM. With 5 bases removed from V and 0 bases from J, the gap between germline ends came to 11 bases. The CDR3 has 14 amino acids. Complete variable domain (other parts from reference TRBV28 and TRBJ2-7): DVKVTQSSRYLVKRTGEKVFLECVQDMDHENMFWYRQDPGLGLRLIYFSYDVKMKEKGDIPEGYSVSREKKERFSLILESASTNQTSMYLCASSNQGSSYEQYFGPGTRLTVT.

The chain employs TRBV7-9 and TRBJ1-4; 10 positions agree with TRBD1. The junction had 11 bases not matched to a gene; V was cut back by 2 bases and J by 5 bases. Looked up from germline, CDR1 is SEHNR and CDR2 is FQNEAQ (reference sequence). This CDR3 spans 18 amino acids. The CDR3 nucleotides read TGTGCCAGCAGCTTATGGGGACAGGGGATAACCCCGAATGAAAAACTGTTTTTT. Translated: CASSLWGQGITPNEKLFF.

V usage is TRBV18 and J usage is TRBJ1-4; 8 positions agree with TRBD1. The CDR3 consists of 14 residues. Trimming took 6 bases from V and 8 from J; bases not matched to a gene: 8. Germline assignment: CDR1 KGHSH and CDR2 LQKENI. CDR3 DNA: TGTGCCAGCTCTCCCAGGACAGGGAGAGAAAAACTGTTTTTT. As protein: CASSPRTGREKLFF.

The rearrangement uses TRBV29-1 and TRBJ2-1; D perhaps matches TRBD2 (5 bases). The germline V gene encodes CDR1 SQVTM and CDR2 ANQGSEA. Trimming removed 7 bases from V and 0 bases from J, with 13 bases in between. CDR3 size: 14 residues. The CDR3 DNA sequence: TGCAGCGGAGGACTGGGAAGCTCCTACAATGAGCAGTTCTTC. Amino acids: CSGGLGSSYNEQFF.

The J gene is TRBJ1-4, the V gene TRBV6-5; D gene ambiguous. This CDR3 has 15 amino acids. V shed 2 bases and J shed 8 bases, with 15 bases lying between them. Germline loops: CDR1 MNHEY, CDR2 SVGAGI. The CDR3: CASSYVSHRVEKLFF. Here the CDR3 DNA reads TGTGCCAGCAGTTACGTCAGCCACAGAGTCGAAAAACTGTTTTTT.